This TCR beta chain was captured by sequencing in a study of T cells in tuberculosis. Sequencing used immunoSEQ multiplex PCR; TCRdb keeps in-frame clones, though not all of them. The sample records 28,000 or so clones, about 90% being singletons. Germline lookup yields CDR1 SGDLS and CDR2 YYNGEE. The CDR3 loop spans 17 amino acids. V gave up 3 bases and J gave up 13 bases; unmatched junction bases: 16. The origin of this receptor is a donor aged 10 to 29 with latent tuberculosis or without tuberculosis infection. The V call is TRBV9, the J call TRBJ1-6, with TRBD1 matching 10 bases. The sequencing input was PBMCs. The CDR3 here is CASSGYPGGTGVSPLHF. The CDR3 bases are TGTGCCAGCAGCGGATACCCCGGGGGGACAGGGGTTAGTCCCCTCCACTTT.